This T cell receptor beta chain came from a study of CD8+CD57+ T cells in acquired aplastic anemia. Overall study findings and caveats: Patients shared some 30 CD8+ CDR3 sequences with controls.

On this clonotype itself: No antigen is known for it.

The CDR3 covers 16 residues. The germline gives CDR1 DFQATT, CDR2 SNEGSKA (reference sequence). The V and J ends lost 0 bases and 1 base, in that order; junction bases with no gene match: 5. The template used for profiling TCR beta VDJ and CDR3 was genomic DNA. TCRdb called the reads again in MiXCR, with one record for every CDR3 protein. Counted here are roughly 130,000 distinct CDR3 sequences, around 48% occurring once; the ten biggest clones make up 2% to 3%. The rearrangement links TRBV20-1 to TRBJ2-4; 8 nucleotides align to TRBD1. The TCR was taken from a human donor in good health, serving as a control. Sequencing was done on a sample of sorted CD4+, CD8+, or CD8+CD57+ T cells (not recorded which) from PBMCs. CDR3 in amino acids: CSARDPWDRAKNIQYF. For the CDR3, the DNA is TGCAGTGCTAGAGATCCATGGGACAGGGCCAAAAACATTCAGTACTTC.